Shown below are 3 T cell receptor beta chains from a single sample sequenced in a study of shared T cell receptors in the human thymus. Clones were read by immunoSEQ multiplex PCR, and TCRdb kept only the in-frame ones, dropping some. The repertoire holds about 610,000 clones, roughly 90% seen once, with roughly 0.0097% in the top ten. In addition, the sample was reused for a study of human thymus T cells.

Sequenced material: thymocytes. The receptor source for this set is a boy under three years old with a congenital heart defect.

The chain recombines TRBV5-1 with TRBJ2-7; 9 bases match TRBD1. The CDR3 covers 14 residues. V lost 4 bases, J lost 4 bases, and 6 bases stayed unmatched. CDR1 is SGHRS, CDR2 YFSETQ, per germline. The CDR3 DNA reads as TGCGCCAGCAGCGGTGGGGACAGGGTGTACGAGCAGTACTTC. As protein: CASSGGDRVYEQYF.

J is TRBJ2-1 and V is TRBV30; perhaps TRBD2 as D (5 bases). The CDR3 is 19 amino acids. V lost 2 bases, J lost 8 bases, and 31 bases lay in between. Germline loops: CDR1 GTSNPN, CDR2 SVGIG (reference sequence). This CDR3 reads CAWSRAAERSTGVHDEQFF. CDR3 bases: TGTGCCTGGAGTCGCGCAGCCGAACGGTCCACCGGGGTCCACGATGAGCAGTTCTTC.

This rearrangement joins TRBV30 to TRBJ1-1; D unclear. Per the germline V gene, CDR1 is GTSNPN and CDR2 is SVGIG (reference sequence). V was pared by 4 bases and J by 5 bases, with 8 bases between. The CDR3 has 11 residues. CDR3 in amino acids: CAWTYVTEAFF. As DNA, the CDR3 is TGTGCCTGGACCTACGTTACTGAAGCTTTCTTT.